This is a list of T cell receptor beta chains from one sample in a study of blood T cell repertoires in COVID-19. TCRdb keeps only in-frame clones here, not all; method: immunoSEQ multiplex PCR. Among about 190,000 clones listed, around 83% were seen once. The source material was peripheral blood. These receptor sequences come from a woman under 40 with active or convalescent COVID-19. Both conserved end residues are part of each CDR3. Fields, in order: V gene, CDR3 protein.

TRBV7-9,CASSPILAGVVHEQYF
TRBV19,CASSIYNRESEQYF
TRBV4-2,CASSQEPSGGETQYF
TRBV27,CASGDNEQFF
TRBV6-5,CASSYVQGADTQYF
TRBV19,CASRGTGGIGMNTEAFF
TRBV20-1,CSASWHGQGNLGYTF
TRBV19,CASSIDRRNTIYF
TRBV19,CASTFLQGRGEKLFF
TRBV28,CASSLTYRGSKNIQYF
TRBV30,CAWSEGGVLETEAFF
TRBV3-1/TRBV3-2,CASSHRDPYGYTF
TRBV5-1,CASSLAVVSHEQYF
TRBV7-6,CASSYSGTSTYNEQFF
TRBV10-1,CASTSRVPRSNQPQHF
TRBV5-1,CASSLAGIGTDTQYF
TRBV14,CASSQEGGGPVYGYTF
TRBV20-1,CSASLASGGAMDTQYF
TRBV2,CASSGVAASTDTQYF
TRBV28,CASSLGDPTYTDTQYF
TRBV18,CASSLYRGQETQYF
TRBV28,CASSFRGPYNSPLHF
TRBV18,CASSRQGLYEKLFF
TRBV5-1,CASSSRRGPNEKLFF
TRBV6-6,CASSYQAPAYEQYF
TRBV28,CASSQTGYNEQFF
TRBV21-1,CASSRTGGAVSNQPQHF
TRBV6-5,CASSYPPGLGTEAFF
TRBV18,CASSPSANEQFF
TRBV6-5,CASSSDRDYGYTF
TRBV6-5,CASSYSGGQGEQFF
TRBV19,CASSTAGTSGTGELFF
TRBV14,CASSQDKGDRGWRRDSPLHF
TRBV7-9,CASSPTGQGLNGYTF
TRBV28,CASSPGDSGETQYF
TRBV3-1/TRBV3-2,CASSHFQAALDYNEQFF
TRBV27,CASRSYTDTQYF
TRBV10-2,CASSNGIGTDTQYF
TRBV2,CASSVETGYGYTF
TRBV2,CASSRTGSTNEKLFF
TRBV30,CAWSARLESPGELFF